Each of the 21 T cell receptor beta chains below was sequenced from the same sample in a study of shared clonotypes between healthy human individuals. Data came from immunoSEQ multiplex PCR; TCRdb stores just in-frame clones and leaves some out. Of approximately 2.5 million clones in the sample, roughly 93% are singletons; the top ten hold approximately 0.35%. Sequencing was performed on naive CD4+ T cells from PBMCs. Stated subset: CD45RA+ positively selected. Source of these receptors: a man in his late teens or twenties in good health. Some clones in this sample may be carry-over from other donors' samples.

The CDR3 coding sequence is TGTGCCAGCCTCAACGCTGCAGGGTTGGACACTGAAGCTTTCTTT. Its protein product is CASLNAAGLDTEAFF. The V and J genes are TRBV7-9 and TRBJ1-1; a possible D gene is TRBD1 (5 bases). CDR1 is SEHNR, CDR2 FQNEAQ, per germline (reference sequence). This CDR3 comprises 15 residues. V gave up 8 bases and J gave up 3 bases, with 19 bases separating them.

The chain couples TRBV4-1 to TRBJ2-5, with unresolved D. From germline, CDR1 is MGHRA and CDR2 YSYEKL. CDR3 size: 14 residues. Trimming removed 1 base from V and 4 bases from J, with 10 bases in between. The CDR3 DNA follows: TGCGCCAGCAGCCAAGTTGCAGCCCGAGAGACCCAGTACTTC. Amino acid sequence: CASSQVAARETQYF.

The V and J genes are TRBV19 and TRBJ2-1; tentative D call: TRBD2 (7 bases). Germline CDR1 and CDR2: LNHDA and SQIVND (reference sequence). The CDR3 extends over 17 amino acids. V lost 6 bases to trimming and J lost 7 bases, with 25 bases between them. Written as DNA, the CDR3 is TGTGCCAGTAGAGAGAGATCACAGGGACTACAACGGAATGAGCAGTTCTTC. Translated: CASRERSQGLQRNEQFF.

This clone has a single count. At the DNA level, this CDR3 is encoded by other sequences in the same sample as well. This chain joins TRBV6-5 and TRBJ2-5; D is unclear. This CDR3 has 14 amino acids. Germline V CDR1 and CDR2: MNHEY, SVGAGI. Trimming removed 1 base at V and 1 base at J, with 7 bases between. The CDR3 DNA follows: TGTGCCAGCAGTTACTTACAGACCCAAGAGACCCAGTACTTC. Translation gives CASSYLQTQETQYF.

V usage is TRBV5-1 and J usage is TRBJ2-3; D not resolved. The CDR3 is 13 amino acids. Germline-derived CDR1 and CDR2 are SGHRS and YFSETQ. Trimming pared 1 base from V and 4 bases from J, leaving 7 bases between. This chain's CDR3 is CASSLFVSDTQYF. In DNA, the CDR3 is TGCGCCAGCAGCTTGTTCGTGTCAGATACGCAGTATTTT.

This clone was found once. The chain is built from TRBV7-3 and TRBJ2-3; D assignment may be TRBD1 or TRBD2 (5 bases each). The V gene lost 5 bases and the J gene lost 1 base, with 13 bases spanning the gap. CDR1 and CDR2 from the germline V gene are SGHTA and FQGTGA. This CDR3 is 15 amino acids long. CDR3 bases: TGTGCCAGCAGCCTTGGGGGTGTGGGCACAGATACGCAGTATTTT. Protein product: CASSLGGVGTDTQYF.

This chain joins TRBV5-5 and TRBJ1-2, with D maybe TRBD1 (5 bases). The V and J ends lost 4 bases and 2 bases respectively, with 6 bases between them. Germline assignment: CDR1 SGHKS and CDR2 YYEKEE (reference sequence). The CDR3 has 12 amino acids. CDR3 region: CASSGGNYGYTF. In nucleotides, the CDR3 is TGTGCCAGCAGCGGGGGGAACTATGGCTACACCTTC.

The chain recombines TRBV10-3 with TRBJ2-7; tentative D call: TRBD1 (6 bases). Germline CDR1 is ENHRY and CDR2 is SYGVKD. The length of the CDR3 is 15 residues. V was trimmed by 3 bases and J by 6 bases, leaving 18 bases between them. CDR3 nucleotides: TGTGCCATCAGTGAAACCTGGACAGATAGGTCCGAGCAGTACTTC. Amino acids: CAISETWTDRSEQYF.

V usage is TRBV10-3 and J usage is TRBJ2-5, with D maybe TRBD2 (5 bases). The DNA end is more similar to TRBJ2-7, so the J call may be wrong. The CDR3 covers 14 residues. Germline V gives CDR1 ENHRY, CDR2 SYGVKD. The CDR3 loop is CAISGGSPSYEQYF. CDR3 sequence (DNA): TGTGCCATCAGTGGCGGGTCCCCCTCCTACGAGCAGTACTTC.

The V and J genes are TRBV7-9 and TRBJ2-5; D is unresolved. Trimming cost V 0 bases and J 5 bases, with 13 bases left between them. Germline CDR1 SEHNR, CDR2 FQNEAQ (reference sequence). There are 15 residues in the CDR3. Written as DNA, the CDR3 is TGTGCCAGCAGCTTAGCGGCTGGGCACGGGGAGACCCAGTACTTC. This codes for CASSLAAGHGETQYF.

The chain uses TRBV9 and TRBJ2-5, with unresolved D. CDR1 is SGDLS and CDR2 is YYNGEE in the germline V gene. This CDR3 is built from 17 residues. Trimming removed 0 bases at V and 1 base at J, with 16 bases between. CDR3 sequence (DNA): TGTGCCAGCAGCGTAGAGGCGCCTCAGAGGTTCCAAGAGACCCAGTACTTC. It codes for CASSVEAPQRFQETQYF.

This chain joins TRBV5-1 and TRBJ2-2; 7 bases map to TRBD1. This CDR3 contains 16 residues. The germline CDR1 and CDR2 sequences are SGHRS and YFSETQ. V lost 4 bases and J lost 0; bases outside the gene matches: 6. The CDR3: CASSLGDSANTGELFF. CDR3 bases: TGCGCCAGCAGCCTAGGGGACAGCGCGAACACCGGGGAGCTGTTTTTT.

The rearrangement uses TRBV7-9 and TRBJ2-5, with TRBD1 as a possible D gene (5 bases). The CDR3 runs to 12 residues. Per the germline V gene, CDR1 is SEHNR and CDR2 is FQNEAQ (reference sequence). Trimming pared 5 bases from V and 5 bases from J, leaving 9 bases between. The CDR3 here is CASSTGLETQYF. CDR3 DNA sequence: TGTGCCAGCAGCACAGGTTTGGAGACCCAGTACTTC. Full variable domain (rest looked up from reference TRBV7-9 and TRBJ2-5): DTGVSQNPRHKITKRGQNVTFRCDPISEHNRLYWYRQTLGQGPEFLTYFQNEAQLEKSRLLSDRFSAERPKGSFSTLEIQRTEQGDSAMYLCASSTGLETQYFGPGTRLLVL.

The rearrangement uses TRBV6-4 and TRBJ2-1; TRBD1 is a possible D gene (5 bases). V lost 4 bases and J 0 bases, leaving 7 bases between the germline ends. The CDR3 is made up of 14 amino acids. Germline values: CDR1 MRHNA, CDR2 SNTAGT. The DNA for the CDR3 is TGTGCCAGCAGTGTGGGGCACTCCTACAATGAGCAGTTCTTC. It codes for CASSVGHSYNEQFF.

The chain uses TRBV2 and TRBJ2-2, with 10 bases lining up with TRBD1. The CDR3 extends over 16 amino acids. Germline loops: CDR1 SNHLY, CDR2 FYNNEI. V shed 5 bases, J shed 4 bases, and the junction held 7 bases outside the gene matches. CDR3 sequence reads: CASSYRTGGSTGELFF. CDR3 in DNA: TGTGCCAGCAGTTACCGGACAGGGGGGAGCACCGGGGAGCTGTTTTTT. Full variable domain (missing parts from reference TRBV2 and TRBJ2-2): EPEVTQTPSHQVTQMGQEVILRCVPISNHLYFYWYRQILGQKVEFLVSFYNNEISEKSEIFDDQFSVERPDGSNFTLKIRSTKLEDSAMYFCASSYRTGGSTGELFFGEGSRLTVL.

This chain links TRBV7-8 with TRBJ2-7; D not resolved. V lost 1 base and J 5 bases, leaving 12 bases between the germline ends. CDR3 length: 14 residues. Per germline, CDR1 SGHVS and CDR2 FQNEAQ. The CDR3 here is CASSLEEGRNEQYF. For the CDR3, the DNA is TGTGCCAGCAGCTTAGAAGAAGGTCGGAACGAGCAGTACTTC.

The chain employs TRBV28 and TRBJ2-1, with 7 bases aligning to TRBD2. Germline lookup yields CDR1 MDHEN and CDR2 SYDVKM. V lost 5 bases and J lost 2; bases outside the gene matches: 9. The CDR3 extends over 16 amino acids. The CDR3 nucleotides are TGTGCCAGCAGTGCCAGGGTTGCGGGGGCCTACAATGAGCAGTTCTTC. Translating it yields CASSARVAGAYNEQFF.

V and J are TRBV4-2 and TRBJ2-7; 14 bases are a match to TRBD2. The CDR3 extends over 17 amino acids. From germline, CDR1 is LGHNA and CDR2 YNFKEQ. Trimming cost V 4 bases and J 5 bases; bases outside gene matches: 10. The CDR3 nucleotides are TGTGCCAGCAGCCTCCTGACTAGCGGGAGGGCCGGGAACGAGCAGTACTTC. Its translation is CASSLLTSGRAGNEQYF.

V is TRBV28 and J is TRBJ1-1; tentatively, D is TRBD1 (5 bases). This CDR3 region has 15 residues. CDR1 is MDHEN, CDR2 SYDVKM, per germline. The V end lost 1 base, the J end lost 4 bases, and 13 bases lay between the germline ends. CDR3 bases: TGTGCCAGCAGTTTATATAGGGCAGGGAGCACTGAAGCTTTCTTT. Protein: CASSLYRAGSTEAFF.

This sequence joins TRBV7-2 and TRBJ2-3, with 7 nucleotides matching TRBD2. V trimming: 4 bases; J trimming: 3 bases; junction bases outside the gene matches: 10. CDR1 SGHTA and CDR2 FQGNSA come from the germline V gene. The CDR3 loop spans 16 amino acids. The CDR3 DNA reads as TGTGCCAGCAGCTCCTCGGCGGGAGTAGGAACAGATACGCAGTATTTT. Translated: CASSSSAGVGTDTQYF.

The V call is TRBV7-3, the J call TRBJ2-1, with 12 bases matching TRBD2. The CDR3 sequence is 15 residues long. V trimming: 4 bases; J trimming: 6 bases; junction bases outside the gene matches: 4. CDR1 is SGHTA and CDR2 is FQGTGA in the germline V gene. The CDR3: CASSSRLAGANEQFF. CDR3 nucleotide sequence: TGTGCCAGCAGCTCAAGACTAGCGGGAGCCAATGAGCAGTTCTTC. The full variable domain, rest sourced from reference TRBV7-3 and TRBJ2-1, is GAGVSQTPSNKVTEKGKYVELRCDPISGHTALYWYRQSLGQGPEFLIYFQGTGAADDSGLPNDRFFAVRPEGSVSTLKIQRTERGDSAVYLCASSSRLAGANEQFFGPGTRLTVL.